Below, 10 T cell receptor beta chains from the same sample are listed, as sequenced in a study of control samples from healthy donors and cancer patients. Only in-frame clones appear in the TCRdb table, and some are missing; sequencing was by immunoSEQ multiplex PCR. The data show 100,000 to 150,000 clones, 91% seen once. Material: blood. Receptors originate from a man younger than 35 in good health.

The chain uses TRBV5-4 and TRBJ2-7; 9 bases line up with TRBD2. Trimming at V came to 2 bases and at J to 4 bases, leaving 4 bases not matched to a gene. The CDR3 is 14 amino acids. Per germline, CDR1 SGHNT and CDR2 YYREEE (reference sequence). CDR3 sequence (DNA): TGTGCCAGCAGCTTAGCGGGGGGTTTTTACGAGCAGTACTTC. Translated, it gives CASSLAGGFYEQYF.

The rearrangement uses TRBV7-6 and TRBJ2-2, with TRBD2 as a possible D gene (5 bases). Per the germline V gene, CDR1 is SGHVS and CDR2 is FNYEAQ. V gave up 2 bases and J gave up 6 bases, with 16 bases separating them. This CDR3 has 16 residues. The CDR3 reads CASSLNPEGMAGELFF. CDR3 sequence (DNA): TGTGCCAGCAGCTTAAACCCCGAGGGAATGGCCGGGGAGCTGTTTTTT.

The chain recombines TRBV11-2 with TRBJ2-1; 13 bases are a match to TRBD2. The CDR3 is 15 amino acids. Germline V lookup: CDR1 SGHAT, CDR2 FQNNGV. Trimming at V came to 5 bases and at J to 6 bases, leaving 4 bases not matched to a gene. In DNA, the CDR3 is TGTGCCAGCAGCGCGGGACTAGCGGGGTCCAATGAGCAGTTCTTC. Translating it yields CASSAGLAGSNEQFF.

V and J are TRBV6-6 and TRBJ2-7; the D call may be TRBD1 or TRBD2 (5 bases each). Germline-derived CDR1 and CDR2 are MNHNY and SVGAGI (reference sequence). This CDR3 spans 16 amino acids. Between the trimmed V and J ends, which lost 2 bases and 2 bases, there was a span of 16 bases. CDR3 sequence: CASSYTIEGPPYEQYF. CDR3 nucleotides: TGTGCCAGCAGTTACACTATTGAGGGGCCCCCCTACGAGCAGTACTTC.

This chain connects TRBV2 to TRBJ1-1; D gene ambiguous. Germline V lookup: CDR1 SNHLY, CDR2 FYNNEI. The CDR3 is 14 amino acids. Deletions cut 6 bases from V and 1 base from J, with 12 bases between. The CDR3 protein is CASSRTDPNTEAFF. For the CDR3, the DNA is TGTGCCAGCAGCCGGACGGACCCGAACACTGAAGCTTTCTTT.

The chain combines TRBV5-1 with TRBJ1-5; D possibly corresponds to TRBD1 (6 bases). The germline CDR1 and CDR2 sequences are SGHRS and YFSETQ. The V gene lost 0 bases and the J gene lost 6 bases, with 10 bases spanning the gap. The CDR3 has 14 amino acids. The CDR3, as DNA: TGCGCCAGCAGCTTGGGACAGGAGGGTCAGCCCCAGCATTTT. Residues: CASSLGQEGQPQHF.

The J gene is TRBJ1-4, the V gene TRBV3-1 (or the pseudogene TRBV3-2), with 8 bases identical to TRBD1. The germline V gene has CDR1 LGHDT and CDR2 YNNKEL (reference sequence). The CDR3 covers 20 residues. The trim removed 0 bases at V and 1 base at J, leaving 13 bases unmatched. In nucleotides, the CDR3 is TGTGCCAGCAGCCAAGATATAGGAGAGGACAGGGCTCTAACTAATGAAAAACTGTTTTTT. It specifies CASSQDIGEDRALTNEKLFF.

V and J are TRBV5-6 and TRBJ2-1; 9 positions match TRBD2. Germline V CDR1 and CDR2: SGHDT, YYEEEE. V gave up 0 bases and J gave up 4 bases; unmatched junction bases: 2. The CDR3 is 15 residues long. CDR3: CASSLVLAGYNEQFF. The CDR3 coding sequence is TGTGCCAGCAGCTTGGTACTAGCGGGTTACAATGAGCAGTTCTTC.

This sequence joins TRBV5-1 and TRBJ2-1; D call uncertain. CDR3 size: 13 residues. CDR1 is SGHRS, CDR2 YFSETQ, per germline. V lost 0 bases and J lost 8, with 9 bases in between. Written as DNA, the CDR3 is TGCGCCAGCAGCTTGGGGGCAGTTGATGAGCAGTTCTTC. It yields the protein CASSLGAVDEQFF.

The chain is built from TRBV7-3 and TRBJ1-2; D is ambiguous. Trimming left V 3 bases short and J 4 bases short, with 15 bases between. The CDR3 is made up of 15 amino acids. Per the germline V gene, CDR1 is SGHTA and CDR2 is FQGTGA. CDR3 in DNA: TGTGCCAGCAGCTTTACAGTGTCCCGAGTCTATGGCTACACCTTC. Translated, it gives CASSFTVSRVYGYTF.